The clone carrying this T cell receptor (beta chain) was observed a few times. Antigen specificity is unknown. This CDR3 contains 15 residues. The germline gives CDR1 SGHTA, CDR2 FQGNSA. V shed 0 bases, J shed 4 bases, and the junction held 5 bases outside the gene matches. Sequencing was at deep level. The method was immunoSEQ multiplex PCR; TCRdb's version includes in-frame clones alone and lacks a portion of them. The repertoire includes approximately 2.5 million clones, 93% of them detected once, and 0.36% sits in the top ten. This sample is part of a study of shared clonotypes between healthy human individuals. Study summary: A couple of women and three men aged 18 to 49 served as donors. Whole-study findings and limits: Naive subsets generally had larger estimated richness than memory subsets.

Caucasian adults living in Nashville, Tennessee, provided all samples. The material sequenced was naive CD4+ T cells from PBMCs. Noted subset: CD45RA+ positively selected. This receptor was identified in a man aged 18-30 years in good health. Some clones in this sample may be carry-over from other donors' samples. The rearrangement links TRBV7-2 to TRBJ1-1; 7 bases are shared with TRBD1. CDR3 amino acids: CASSLARQGRTEAFF. In DNA form, the CDR3 reads TGTGCCAGCAGCTTAGCGCGACAGGGTCGCACTGAAGCTTTCTTT.